Listed below are T cell receptor beta chains from one sample, sequenced in a study of shared clonotypes between healthy human individuals. Some clones are missing from TCRdb's copy, which holds only in-frame ones; the method was immunoSEQ multiplex PCR. The sample yields fewer than 700,000 clones, just over 75% seen once. Source material: PBMCs. Receptors originate from a woman aged 40 to 50 in good health. Some clones in this sample may be carry-over from other donors' samples. Each CDR3 is given with its conserved first and last residue. Fields, in order: D gene, J gene, V gene, clone size, CDR3 protein, CDR3 DNA. A D gene is named only where the DNA matches it firmly. Part of the rows lack a size; the others show once, few, many or a class for expanded clones.

.	TRBJ1-2	TRBV28	.	CASSTDGPLRGYTF	TGTGCCAGCAGTACCGACGGACCACTGCGAGGCTACACCTTC
.	TRBJ2-1	TRBV20-1	.	CSTRGDEQFF	TGCAGTACCAGGGGCGATGAGCAGTTCTTC
TRBD1	TRBJ2-7	TRBV9	.	CASSDSRDRSYEQYF	TGTGCCAGCAGCGACTCCCGGGACAGGTCCTACGAGCAGTACTTC
.	TRBJ2-5	TRBV9	.	CASSVGIQETQYF	TGTGCCAGCAGCGTAGGCATCCAAGAGACCCAGTACTTC
TRBD1	TRBJ1-5	TRBV4-3	.	CASSQVYGLGTGPSSSGQPQHF	TGCGCCAGCAGCCAAGTTTATGGCCTTGGGACAGGGCCGTCTAGCTCGGGTCAGCCCCAGCATTTT
TRBD1	TRBJ1-6	TRBV28	.	CASSLPTDRVNNSPLHF	TGTGCCAGCAGTTTACCCACGGACAGGGTTAATAATTCACCCCTCCACTTT
.	TRBJ2-2	TRBV6-4	.	CASSDADTGELFF	TGTGCCAGCAGTGACGCGGACACCGGGGAGCTGTTTTTT
TRBD1	TRBJ1-3	TRBV6-1	.	CASSAGQGYTIYF	TGTGCCAGCAGTGCAGGACAGGGCTACACCATATATTTT
TRBD1	TRBJ2-1	TRBV11-3	many	CASSRSGGVYNEQFF	TGTGCCAGCAGCAGATCAGGGGGTGTTTACAATGAGCAGTTCTTC
.	TRBJ2-3	TRBV5-5	once	CASSLEGPPTDTQYF	TGTGCCAGCAGCTTGGAAGGGCCCCCCACAGATACGCAGTATTTT
TRBD2	TRBJ2-7	TRBV29-1	.	CSVAAGQTSGRVREQYF	TGCAGCGTTGCTGCGGGCCAGACTAGCGGGAGAGTGAGGGAGCAGTACTTC
TRBD2	TRBJ2-5	TRBV5-1	.	CASSLGLALQETQYF	TGCGCCAGCAGCTTGGGACTAGCGTTACAAGAGACCCAGTACTTC
.	TRBJ2-1	TRBV2	.	CARNRLGGSYNEQFF	TGTGCCAGGAACCGGCTTGGGGGGTCCTACAATGAGCAGTTCTTC
TRBD1	TRBJ2-7	TRBV15	.	CATSRDPDRLYEQYF	TGTGCCACCAGCAGAGATCCGGACAGGCTATACGAGCAGTACTTC
.	TRBJ2-7	TRBV28	once	CASSPISYEQYF	TGTGCCAGCAGCCCGATATCCTACGAGCAGTACTTC
TRBD2	TRBJ2-5	TRBV5-1	.	CASSLGAGGSQETQYF	TGCGCCAGCAGCTTGGGGGCGGGAGGTTCCCAAGAGACCCAGTACTTC
.	TRBJ2-5	TRBV11-2	.	CASSLDAVGNQETQYF	TGTGCCAGCAGCTTAGACGCAGTGGGCAACCAAGAGACCCAGTACTTC
.	TRBJ1-4	TRBV7-9	few	CASSPEGNEKLFF	TGTGCCAGCAGCCCAGAGGGGAATGAAAAACTGTTTTTT
TRBD1	TRBJ2-5	TRBV4-1	.	CASSLSDRGGQETQYF	TGCGCCAGCAGCCTCTCGGACAGGGGAGGTCAAGAGACCCAGTACTTC
TRBD2	TRBJ2-3	TRBV5-1	.	CASSLIAGGGDTQYF	TGCGCCAGCAGCCTGATAGCGGGAGGGGGAGATACGCAGTATTTT
.	TRBJ2-5	TRBV30	.	CAWSVLETQYF	TGTGCCTGGAGCGTTTTGGAGACCCAGTACTTC
.	TRBJ2-7	TRBV21-1	.	CASSQDRQGGDEQYF	TGTGCCAGCAGCCAAGATCGGCAGGGAGGCGACGAGCAGTACTTC
.	TRBJ1-6	TRBV7-9	.	CASSFGSGPDSPLHF	TGTGCCAGCAGCTTCGGCTCAGGGCCGGATTCACCCCTCCACTTT
.	TRBJ2-1	TRBV6-1	once	CASSEFLARDNEQFF	TGTGCCAGCAGTGAATTTCTGGCCAGAGACAATGAGCAGTTCTTC
TRBD1	TRBJ1-1	TRBV6-4	many	CASSESGTANTEAFF	TGTGCCAGCAGTGAGTCTGGGACAGCAAACACTGAAGCTTTCTTT
TRBD2	TRBJ2-7	TRBV7-9	.	CASSSSGTYEQYF	TGTGCCAGCAGCTCTAGCGGAACCTACGAGCAGTACTTC
TRBD2	TRBJ2-5	TRBV7-2	.	CASSLVGGETQYF	TGTGCCAGCAGCTTAGTGGGAGGGGAGACCCAGTACTTC
TRBD1	TRBJ2-5	TRBV7-9	.	CASSSDRGAGETQYF	TGTGCCAGCAGCTCGGACAGGGGCGCGGGAGAGACCCAGTACTTC
.	TRBJ2-5	TRBV28	.	CASSFWDTAQETQYF	TGTGCCAGCAGTTTCTGGGACACCGCACAAGAGACCCAGTACTTC
.	TRBJ1-3	TRBV7-2	.	CASTSQGEAGNTIYF	TGTGCCAGCACATCTCAGGGAGAGGCTGGAAACACCATATATTTT
.	TRBJ1-4	TRBV5-4	.	CASSLATAGGRVKLFF	TGTGCCAGCAGCTTGGCGACGGCCGGGGGGCGGGTAAAACTGTTTTTT
TRBD2	TRBJ2-1	TRBV5-4	.	CASSSGLAGSYNEQFF	TGTGCCAGCAGCTCCGGACTAGCGGGGTCCTACAATGAGCAGTTCTTC
.	TRBJ2-2	TRBV27	.	CASSSYTGELFF	TGTGCCAGCAGTTCGTACACCGGGGAGCTGTTTTTT
TRBD1	TRBJ2-2	TRBV6-5	.	CASSPDRVGAGELFF	TGTGCCAGCAGTCCCGACAGGGTTGGGGCCGGGGAGCTGTTTTTT
.	TRBJ1-2	TRBV21-1	few	CASSNVDLAGYTF	TGTGCCAGCAGCAATGTGGACCTCGCTGGCTACACCTTC
.	TRBJ2-7	TRBV20-1	.	CSASDSYEQYF	TGCAGTGCTTCAGACAGCTACGAGCAGTACTTC
.	TRBJ2-5	TRBV7-9	few	CATTGETQYF	TGTGCCACCACCGGAGAGACCCAGTACTTC
TRBD1	TRBJ2-5	TRBV19	.	CASSDTGGWGETQYF	TGTGCCAGTAGCGACACAGGGGGCTGGGGTGAGACCCAGTACTTC
.	TRBJ1-4	TRBV5-1	few	CASSLMMTNEKLFF	TGCGCCAGCAGCTTGATGATGACTAATGAAAAACTGTTTTTT
.	TRBJ2-2	TRBV28	.	CASSPGDRRRNTGELFF	TGTGCCAGCAGCCCGGGTGACCGACGGAGGAACACCGGGGAGCTGTTTTTT
.	TRBJ1-1	TRBV30	few	CAWTGYTEAFF	TGTGCCTGGACAGGGTACACTGAAGCTTTCTTT
.	TRBJ2-7	TRBV5-1	.	CASSLGLYEQYF	TGCGCCAGCAGCTTGGGACTCTACGAGCAGTACTTC
.	TRBJ1-2	TRBV7-2	few	CASSFPGHADGYTF	TGTGCCAGCAGCTTCCCGGGACACGCAGATGGCTACACCTTC
TRBD1	TRBJ2-7	TRBV5-1	.	CASSVGTGGFYEQYF	TGCGCCAGCAGCGTAGGGACAGGGGGCTTCTACGAGCAGTACTTC
TRBD1	TRBJ1-2	TRBV29-1	.	CSVEGRDRGRFGYTF	TGCAGCGTTGAAGGCAGGGACAGGGGGCGCTTTGGCTACACCTTC
TRBD1	TRBJ1-1	TRBV18	.	CASSRGQGDTYTEAFF	TGTGCCAGCTCACGAGGACAGGGCGATACTTACACTGAAGCTTTCTTT
TRBD1	TRBJ1-4	TRBV10-3	.	CAISDPRQGAEKLFF	TGTGCCATCAGTGATCCTAGACAGGGCGCTGAAAAACTGTTTTTT
.	TRBJ2-5	TRBV18	.	CASSPPRTRETQYF	TGTGCCAGCTCACCCCCAAGGACAAGGGAGACCCAGTACTTC
TRBD2	TRBJ2-1	TRBV6-1	.	CASSERGGLAASYNEQFF	TGTGCCAGCAGTGAAAGGGGTGGTCTAGCGGCCTCCTACAATGAGCAGTTCTTC
.	TRBJ2-5	TRBV5-1	few	CASSFGQETQYF	TGCGCCAGCAGCTTTGGTCAAGAGACCCAGTACTTC
.	TRBJ2-1	TRBV15	.	CATSRDLPGESVHEQFF	TGTGCCACCAGCAGAGATTTACCGGGAGAAAGCGTCCATGAGCAGTTCTTC
.	TRBJ2-7	TRBV7-3	once	CASSLAAGGSYEQYF	TGTGCCAGCAGCTTAGCAGCAGGGGGGTCCTACGAGCAGTACTTC
TRBD1	TRBJ1-2	TRBV30	.	CAWTRQGSGGYTF	TGTGCCTGGACTCGACAGGGTTCGGGTGGCTACACCTTC
TRBD2	TRBJ2-3	TRBV4-1	.	CASSHPAHLAGEEDTQYF	TGCGCCAGCAGCCACCCCGCCCACCTAGCGGGAGAGGAAGATACGCAGTATTTT
.	TRBJ2-7	TRBV7-2	.	CASSLRSSSYEQYF	TGTGCCAGCAGCTTACGATCGAGCTCCTACGAGCAGTACTTC